This record looks at one T cell receptor beta chain sequence and its context. Its antigen remains unidentified. The CDR3 is 15 residues long. Per the germline V gene, CDR1 is LNHNV and CDR2 is YYDKDF (reference sequence). V was pared by 3 bases and J by 4 bases, with 13 bases between. Repertoires were generated with immunoSEQ multiplex PCR, while TCRdb's copy carries only in-frame clones and drops some. The data show approximately 160,000 clones, with around 96% seen just once and approximately 0.82% held by the top ten. The data derive from a study of cytomegalovirus exposure and HLA in healthy donors. Study observations and caveats: Rare TCR sequences predominated, though certain public TCRs were found in many donors.

This TCR came from a woman between 18 and 29 years old in good health and CMV-seronegative. V gene TRBV15 combines with J gene TRBJ1-5, with a weak D call TRBD1 (6 bases). The source material was PBMCs. The CDR3 DNA sequence: TGTGCCACCAGCAGGGCCGCAGGGGCGAATCAGCCCCAGCATTTT. It codes for CATSRAAGANQPQHF.